Each of the 20 T cell receptor beta chains below was sequenced from the same sample in a study of T-cell reconstitution after alpha-beta-depleted transplantation in children. Preparation of the TCRbeta library was carried out with unique molecular identifiers. Using its own MiXCR run on the PCR reads, TCRdb lists one record per CDR3 protein. The profile shows around 180,000 distinct CDR3 sequences, over 8.5% of them singletons. Sample: PBMCs, taken before TCRalphabeta/CD19-depleted stem cell transplant. The receptor source for this set is a boy aged 2 to 9 with acute myeloid leukemia, due to receive a stem cell transplant.

This clonotype appeared many times. This chain connects TRBV9 to TRBJ1-5, with TRBD1 as a possible D gene (5 bases). The CDR3 length is 15 residues. V dropped 4 bases and J dropped 1 base, with 12 bases sitting between them. Germline V gene sequence: CDR1 SGDLS, CDR2 YYNGEE. CDR3 sequence reads: CASSPGPGSNQPQHF. The CDR3 region has the DNA TGTGCCAGCAGCCCAGGGCCGGGAAGCAATCAGCCCCAGCATTTT.

This clonotype was found many times. The V call is TRBV15, the J call TRBJ2-3; D possibly corresponds to TRBD2 (7 bases). V lost 1 base, J lost 2 bases, and 13 bases lay in between. The length of the CDR3 is 16 residues. Germline V lookup: CDR1 LNHNV, CDR2 YYDKDF (reference sequence). CDR3 sequence: CATSRGGGGHTDTQYF. In DNA form, the CDR3 reads TGTGCCACCAGCAGAGGAGGCGGGGGACACACAGATACGCAGTATTTT.

This clonotype was detected ten times or more. This sequence joins TRBV29-1 and TRBJ1-2; D not resolved. This CDR3 contains 9 residues. In germline, CDR1 is SQVTM, CDR2 ANQGSEA. V lost 4 bases, J lost 12 bases, and 9 bases lay in between. The CDR3: CSVGDPHTF. The CDR3 region has the DNA TGCAGCGTTGGAGACCCGCACACCTTC.

This clonotype was recorded many times. Here the CDR3 DNA reads TGTGCCAGCAGTTACCCTGATCTGGCCTACGAGCAGTACTTC. It translates to CASSYPDLAYEQYF. The V call is TRBV6-5, the J call TRBJ2-7; D not resolved. V was shortened by 2 bases and J by 2 bases, with 10 bases between the two germline ends. Germline V gene sequence: CDR1 MNHEY, CDR2 SVGAGI. This CDR3 is 14 amino acids long.

There are many counts of this clonotype. The chain recombines TRBV3-1 with TRBJ2-5; the match to TRBD2 covers 7 bases. The CDR3 is 16 residues long. Germline CDR1 is LGHDT and CDR2 is YNNKEL (reference sequence). Trimming took 4 bases from V and 5 from J; bases not matched to a gene: 13. CDR3 sequence: CASSLSFRGDEETQYF. The CDR3 DNA follows: TGTGCCAGCAGCCTGAGTTTCCGGGGGGATGAGGAGACCCAGTACTTC.

This clonotype was seen many times. The chain couples TRBV11-2 to TRBJ2-7, with TRBD1 identical over 9 bases. The CDR3 is made up of 15 amino acids. Germline V gene data show CDR1 as SGHAT and CDR2 as FQNNGV. The junction had 6 bases not matched to a gene; V was cut back by 5 bases and J by 1 base. CDR3 residues: CASSAPGQGSYEQYF. CDR3 in DNA: TGTGCCAGCAGCGCGCCGGGACAGGGTTCCTACGAGCAGTACTTC.

There are many counts of this clonotype. The chain has TRBV27 and TRBJ1-6; D is unresolved. Germline V gives CDR1 MNHEY, CDR2 SMNVEV (reference sequence). V was cut by 3 bases and J by 1 base, with 16 bases left in between. The CDR3 extends over 18 amino acids. The CDR3 DNA sequence: TGTGCCAGCAGTTTTCTCTCGGCCCCAGGTTCCTATAATTCACCCCTCCACTTT. The encoded protein is CASSFLSAPGSYNSPLHF.

The chain couples TRBV5-4 to TRBJ2-1; 8 bases agree with TRBD1. Germline trimming cut 4 bases from V and 8 bases from J; bases unmatched to any gene: 11. CDR3 length: 15 residues. Germline CDR1 is SGHNT and CDR2 is YYREEE (reference sequence). The CDR3 loop is CASSLGGQVSHEQFF. The CDR3 nucleotides read TGTGCCAGCAGCCTGGGGGGACAGGTCAGCCATGAGCAGTTCTTC.

There are many counts of this clonotype. The rearrangement uses TRBV3-1 and TRBJ2-7, with 8 nucleotides matching TRBD2. CDR1 and CDR2 from the germline V gene are LGHDT and YNNKEL (reference sequence). After removal of 1 base from V and 3 bases from J, the junction contained 11 bases not matched to a gene. The CDR3 loop spans 17 amino acids. The CDR3 region has the DNA TGTGCCAGCAGCCAAGCCCTCTTCGGAGCGGGAGTCTACGAGCAGTACTTC. It is translated as CASSQALFGAGVYEQYF.

This clonotype has a count of ten or more. The chain couples TRBV4-1 to TRBJ2-7; D uncertain. CDR1 and CDR2 from the germline V gene are MGHRA and YSYEKL. The CDR3 contains 16 residues. V was cut by 1 base and J by 3 bases, with 16 bases left in between. CDR3 coding DNA: TGCGCCAGCAGCCAAGGTGGCGGACGAGGCCACTACGAGCAGTACTTC. Its protein product is CASSQGGGRGHYEQYF.

The table lists this clonotype with many counts. The CDR3 nucleotides are TGTGCCAGCAGGGGGACTAGCTACAATGAGCAGTTCTTC. It translates to CASRGTSYNEQFF. The J gene is TRBJ2-1, the V gene TRBV6-6; 8 nucleotides agree with TRBD2. Per the germline V gene, CDR1 is MNHNY and CDR2 is SVGAGI (reference sequence). The CDR3 length is 13 residues. J lost 3 bases, V lost 6 bases, and 1 base had no gene match.

This clonotype was seen many times. This chain uses TRBV6-5 with TRBJ2-1; D may be TRBD2 (5 bases). The CDR3 loop spans 14 amino acids. With 6 bases removed from V and 0 bases from J, the gap between germline ends came to 9 bases. Per germline, CDR1 MNHEY and CDR2 SVGAGI. The CDR3 DNA follows: TGTGCCAGCAGCCCTGAGGGCTCCTACAATGAGCAGTTCTTC. Protein: CASSPEGSYNEQFF.

In its sample, this clonotype was seen once. Possible read error: a much larger clone is one base away. The genes are TRBV7-9 and TRBJ1-5; no definite D call. Trimming cost V 2 bases and J 6 bases, with 11 bases left between them. This CDR3 is 14 amino acids long. Germline V gene sequence: CDR1 SEHNR, CDR2 FQNEAQ (reference sequence). CDR3 protein: CASSLLQHTQPQHF. The CDR3, as DNA: TGTGCCAGCAGCTTATTACAGCATACTCAGCCCCAGCATTTT.

This clonotype was observed a few times. The genes are TRBV18 and TRBJ2-3; TRBD2 is a possible D gene (6 bases). With 2 bases removed from V and 6 bases from J, the gap between germline ends came to 18 bases. CDR1 is KGHSH and CDR2 is LQKENI in the germline V gene. This CDR3 has 16 residues. The CDR3 DNA follows: TGTGCCAGCTCACCATACGGAGGGGATCGAACGGATACGCAGTATTTT. Translation gives CASSPYGGDRTDTQYF.

This clonotype was seen ten or more times. This chain connects TRBV12-3 or TRBV12-4 to TRBJ2-1, with D unresolved. This CDR3 contains 13 residues. V lost 5 bases and J lost 10, with 15 bases in between. Here the CDR3 reads CASSAPGSIEQFF. The CDR3 DNA sequence: TGTGCCAGCAGTGCTCCTGGGTCCATAGAGCAGTTCTTC.

In its sample, this clonotype was seen many times. The J gene is TRBJ2-1, the V gene TRBV12-5, with D hard to call. The CDR3 runs 16 residues. Germline V CDR1 and CDR2: LGHNT, FRNRAP. The V end lost 6 bases, the J end lost 0 bases, and 15 bases lay between the germline ends. The CDR3 protein is CASGPTPPGSYNEQFF. The CDR3, as DNA: TGTGCTAGTGGGCCAACACCCCCAGGCTCCTACAATGAGCAGTTCTTC. Using reference TRBV12-5 and TRBJ2-1 for the parts outside the CDR3, the full variable domain is DARVTQTPRHKVTEMGQEVTMRCQPILGHNTVFWYRQTMMQGLELLAYFRNRAPLDDSGMPKDRFSAEMPDATLATLKIQPSEPRDSAVYFCASGPTPPGSYNEQFFGPGTRLTVL.

This clonotype was detected many times. The rearrangement links TRBV20-1 to TRBJ2-7; TRBD2 matches 8 bases. The germline V gene has CDR1 DFQATT and CDR2 SNEGSKA (reference sequence). The CDR3 is 14 amino acids. The V segment lost 5 bases and the J segment 5 bases; nucleotides outside the gene matches: 11. The CDR3 is CSAARGGGRNEQYF. For the CDR3, the DNA is TGCAGTGCTGCCCGGGGGGGCGGGAGGAACGAGCAGTACTTC.

This clonotype has ten or more counts. CDR3 amino acids: CSARDPQASAGEQFF. Written as DNA, the CDR3 is TGCAGTGCTAGAGATCCCCAGGCTAGCGCGGGTGAGCAGTTCTTC. The rearrangement uses TRBV20-1 and TRBJ2-1, with a tentative D call TRBD2 (6 bases). Germline values: CDR1 DFQATT, CDR2 SNEGSKA (reference sequence). V shed 0 bases and J shed 9 bases, with 18 bases lying between them. The CDR3 has 15 residues.

This clonotype was picked up many times. The chain couples TRBV21-1 to TRBJ1-3. TRBV21-1 is a recognized pseudogene. This CDR3 has 20 amino acids. The CDR3 sequence: CASSKGPPPRVRGSGNTIYF. CDR3 coding DNA: TGTGCCAGCAGCAAAGGGCCCCCCCCGAGAGTCCGGGGCTCTGGAAACACCATATATTTT.

This clonotype was seen ten or more times. The chain couples TRBV3-1 to TRBJ1-2; D may be TRBD1 (5 bases). Germline values: CDR1 LGHDT, CDR2 YNNKEL (reference sequence). Trimming took off 3 bases at V and 2 bases at J, with 13 bases between the two ends. The CDR3 is 15 amino acids. The chain's CDR3 is CASSHSGTANYGYTF. The CDR3 DNA sequence: TGTGCCAGCAGCCATTCGGGGACCGCGAACTATGGCTACACCTTC. The complete variable domain, with remaining parts taken from reference TRBV3-1 and TRBJ1-2, reads DTAVSQTPKYLVTQMGNDKSIKCEQNLGHDTMYWYKQDSKKFLKIMFSYNNKELIINETVPNRFSPKSPDKAHLNLHINSLELGDSAVYFCASSHSGTANYGYTFGSGTRLTVV.